The 29 T cell receptor beta chains given below trace back to one sample, sequenced in a study of T cells expressing NK-cell markers. Reanalyzing the 5' RACE reads, TCRdb keeps one entry per CDR3 protein, without DNA. The ten top clones account for around 12%, within a sample of just under 150,000 distinct CDR3 sequences. Sequencing was done on a sample of blood T cells: a sorted CD56 or NKG2C T cell subset, CD4+ or CD8+ T cells, or bulk PBMC T cells (not recorded which). Receptors were obtained from a man younger than 35 in good health.

V and J are TRBV9 and TRBJ2-7; TCRdb's D call, TRBD1, is unchecked because there is no DNA. Germline assignment: CDR1 SGDLS and CDR2 YYNGEE. This CDR3 is built from 15 residues. CDR3 sequence: CASSVEGTGAHEQYF.

This chain links TRBV28 with TRBJ2-7; the TCRdb D gene call, TRBD1, has no DNA to confirm it. Germline lookup yields CDR1 MDHEN and CDR2 SYDVKM. This CDR3 is built from 15 residues. The CDR3 loop reads CASSLIGTGSNEQYF. The variable domain in full, with the rest retrieved from reference TRBV28 and TRBJ2-7, is DVKVTQSSRYLVKRTGEKVFLECVQDMDHENMFWYRQDPGLGLRLIYFSYDVKMKEKGDIPEGYSVSREKKERFSLILESASTNQTSMYLCASSLIGTGSNEQYFGPGTRLTVT.

The V and J genes are TRBV7-6 and TRBJ2-4; TCRdb selects TRBD1, and the lack of DNA leaves this call unchecked. The CDR3 runs to 14 residues. From germline, CDR1 is SGHVS and CDR2 FNYEAQ. The CDR3 loop is CASSLAGVGNIQYF.

This chain links TRBV27 with TRBJ2-5. CDR1 and CDR2 (germline): MNHEY, SMNVEV (reference sequence). The CDR3 consists of 14 residues. The CDR3 loop is CASSSYGVQETQYF.

V and J are TRBV6-6 and TRBJ2-5; the TCRdb D gene call, TRBD2, has no DNA to confirm it. The CDR3 totals 13 residues. Germline V lookup: CDR1 MNHNY, CDR2 SVGAGI (reference sequence). The CDR3 sequence is CASHGHSGETQYF.

The chain recombines TRBV3-1 with TRBJ1-1; with no DNA, the TCRdb D assignment of TRBD1 cannot be verified. CDR3 length equals 15 residues. The germline gives CDR1 LGHDT, CDR2 YNNKEL (reference sequence). CDR3 region: CASSQDPGATTEAFF. The full variable domain, rest sourced from reference TRBV3-1 and TRBJ1-1, is DTAVSQTPKYLVTQMGNDKSIKCEQNLGHDTMYWYKQDSKKFLKIMFSYNNKELIINETVPNRFSPKSPDKAHLNLHINSLELGDSAVYFCASSQDPGATTEAFFGQGTRLTVV.

The gene calls are TRBV6-2 or TRBV6-3 and TRBJ2-3; TCRdb's D gene call, TRBD1, goes unchecked for lack of DNA. The V gene's germline CDR1 is MNHEY and CDR2 SVGEGT. This CDR3 spans 18 amino acids. CDR3 protein: CASSYSLGGATSTDTQYF.

This rearrangement joins TRBV7-3 to TRBJ1-5. Germline CDR1 reads SGHTA; CDR2 reads FQGTGA. CDR3 length equals 16 residues. The CDR3 region is CASSLMVGKSNQPQHF.

This chain links TRBV9 with TRBJ2-7. The CDR3 sequence is 12 residues long. Per germline, CDR1 SGDLS and CDR2 YYNGEE. The CDR3 reads CASSGSGYEQYF.

This sequence joins TRBV29-1 and TRBJ1-1. CDR3 length equals 13 residues. Germline assignment: CDR1 SQVTM and CDR2 ANQGSEA. The CDR3 sequence: CSVTGRSYTEAFF.

This rearrangement joins TRBV12-3 or TRBV12-4 to TRBJ2-1; TCRdb calls TRBD2, which cannot be checked without DNA. The CDR3 is 14 residues long. CDR3 protein: CASRGTVPGDEQFF.

The rearrangement joins TRBV5-1 to TRBJ2-7; absent DNA, TCRdb's TRBD1 call cannot be checked. From germline, CDR1 is SGHRS and CDR2 YFSETQ. The CDR3 has 15 amino acids. CDR3 protein: CASSSPRDTSYEQYF.

The CDR3 spells CASSLRKTSGSETQYF. The chain combines TRBV7-8 with TRBJ2-5; with no DNA, the TCRdb D assignment of TRBD2 cannot be verified. Germline values: CDR1 SGHVS, CDR2 FQNEAQ. CDR3 length equals 16 residues. Variable domain in full (rest from reference TRBV7-8 and TRBJ2-5): GAGVSQSPRYKVAKRGQDVALRCDPISGHVSLFWYQQALGQGPEFLTYFQNEAQLDKSGLPSDRFFAERPEGSVSTLKIQRTQQEDSAVYLCASSLRKTSGSETQYFGPGTRLLVL.

The V and J genes are TRBV5-1 and TRBJ2-3; lacking DNA, the TRBD2 call made by TCRdb goes unchecked. Germline CDR1 is SGHRS and CDR2 is YFSETQ. The CDR3 runs to 15 residues. Here the CDR3 reads CASSRSGGGVDTQYF.

The J gene is TRBJ2-7, the V gene TRBV6-5; the D call of TRBD1 rests on TCRdb alone, since no DNA is present to check it. CDR1 and CDR2 (germline): MNHEY, SVGAGI. The CDR3 runs to 16 residues. The chain's CDR3 is CASSYRGLRGAYEQYF.

The V and J genes are TRBV15 and TRBJ2-7; the TCRdb D gene call, TRBD1, has no DNA to confirm it. The CDR3 totals 16 residues. Germline V CDR1 and CDR2: LNHNV, YYDKDF (reference sequence). CDR3 residues: CATSRPSTGATYEQYF.

The rearrangement uses TRBV27 and TRBJ2-2; TCRdb names TRBD1, which stays unverified in the absence of DNA. The CDR3 is 16 residues long. The germline gives CDR1 MNHEY, CDR2 SMNVEV (reference sequence). CDR3 loop: CASSLGAGDFAGELFF.

The chain combines TRBV28 with TRBJ1-1; the D gene TCRdb calls, TRBD1, cannot be checked with no DNA. Germline V CDR1 and CDR2: MDHEN, SYDVKM. CDR3 length: 13 amino acids. The CDR3 loop is CASTATGKTEAFF.

CDR3 in amino acids: CASSSGQGPTLAQHF. The chain is built from TRBV7-9 and TRBJ1-5; TCRdb selects TRBD1, and the lack of DNA leaves this call unchecked. CDR1 is SEHNR and CDR2 is FQNEAQ in the germline V gene (reference sequence). CDR3 length: 15 residues.

CDR3: CASSSKPSGGRAFF. V and J are TRBV27 and TRBJ1-1; as DNA is missing, the TRBD1 call by TCRdb cannot be tested. Germline lookup yields CDR1 MNHEY and CDR2 SMNVEV (reference sequence). This CDR3 is 14 amino acids long.

The rearrangement uses TRBV29-1 and TRBJ1-1; TCRdb's D call of TRBD1 is untestable without DNA. The CDR3 has 15 amino acids. The germline gives CDR1 SQVTM, CDR2 ANQGSEA. The CDR3 loop is CSVGGQQDGNTEAFF.

The rearrangement links TRBV7-9 to TRBJ2-5; TCRdb names TRBD1, which stays unverified in the absence of DNA. Germline V gives CDR1 SEHNR, CDR2 FQNEAQ (reference sequence). The CDR3 consists of 17 residues. CDR3 protein: CASSPTLAETGQETQYF.

V gene TRBV4-1 combines with J gene TRBJ2-1; TCRdb selects TRBD2, and the lack of DNA leaves this call unchecked. The CDR3 length is 14 residues. CDR1 and CDR2 from the germline V gene are MGHRA and YSYEKL. CDR3 sequence: CASSHSGPSNEQFF.

The chain employs TRBV2 and TRBJ2-1; the D call from TCRdb, TRBD1, cannot be confirmed without DNA. Germline values: CDR1 SNHLY, CDR2 FYNNEI. CDR3 length: 15 residues. This CDR3 reads CASRPTGKAYNEQFF.

V gene TRBV5-1 combines with J gene TRBJ1-2; as DNA is missing, the TRBD1 call by TCRdb cannot be tested. This CDR3 contains 13 residues. The germline gives CDR1 SGHRS, CDR2 YFSETQ. The CDR3 reads CASKQGASDGYTF. The whole variable domain, filled in from reference TRBV5-1 and TRBJ1-2, reads KAGVTQTPRYLIKTRGQQVTLSCSPISGHRSVSWYQQTPGQGLQFLFEYFSETQRNKGNFPGRFSGRQFSNSRSEMNVSTLELGDSALYLCASKQGASDGYTFGSGTRLTVV.

The rearrangement joins TRBV5-1 to TRBJ2-1; TCRdb names TRBD2, which stays unverified in the absence of DNA. The length of the CDR3 is 15 residues. CDR1 and CDR2 (germline): SGHRS, YFSETQ. CDR3 sequence reads: CASRLELAGVYEQFF.

The chain couples TRBV6-4 to TRBJ2-3; lacking DNA, the TRBD1 call made by TCRdb goes unchecked. This CDR3 has 14 amino acids. Germline CDR1 reads MRHNA; CDR2 reads SNTAGT. CDR3 in amino acids: CASSDSRDTDTQYF.

CDR3: CATSRGRGDNEQFF. The rearrangement links TRBV15 to TRBJ2-1; absent DNA, TCRdb's TRBD1 call cannot be checked. CDR1 is LNHNV, CDR2 YYDKDF, per germline (reference sequence). The CDR3 totals 14 residues.

The rearrangement uses TRBV29-1 and TRBJ2-3; the TCRdb call, TRBD2, lacks DNA for checking. Germline loops: CDR1 SQVTM, CDR2 ANQGSEA. This CDR3 comprises 21 residues. The CDR3 loop reads CSVYWKERTSGRVIFTDTQYF.